Each of the 27 T cell receptor beta chains below was sequenced from the same sample in a study of blood T cells in healthy people across ages. Through a sample-barcoded 5' primer and a J-beta primer mix, a second PCR was run for roughly 7 to 11 cycles. TCRdb ran MiXCR on the 5' RACE reads and lists one entry per CDR3 protein. The sample yields roughly 1.5 million distinct CDR3 sequences, roughly 43% seen once. Sequencing used blood. Receptor source: a woman aged 18-29 years in good health.

The V and J genes are TRBV14 and TRBJ2-2; TRBD2 might be the D (5 bases). The CDR3 length is 16 residues. CDR1 and CDR2 (germline): SGHDN, FVKESK. Deletions cut 5 bases from V and 2 bases from J, with 15 bases between. Here the CDR3 DNA reads TGTGCCAGCAGCTACCGGACTGGATCTAACACCGGGGAGCTGTTTTTT. Amino acid sequence: CASSYRTGSNTGELFF.

This clonotype has a count of ten or more. The chain employs TRBV29-1 and TRBJ2-5; a weak D match, TRBD2 (5 bases). V lost 4 bases to trimming and J lost 1 base, with 10 bases between them. The CDR3 length is 13 residues. Germline lookup yields CDR1 SQVTM and CDR2 ANQGSEA. CDR3 in amino acids: CSVALALQETQYF. The DNA for the CDR3 is TGCAGCGTTGCCCTAGCCCTCCAAGAGACCCAGTACTTC.

The table lists this clonotype with a few counts. CDR3 bases: TGTGCCAGCAGCCGGGAGGGGGTAATGGGCTATGGCTACACCTTC. It encodes CASSREGVMGYGYTF. The V gene is TRBV3-1, the J gene TRBJ1-2, with D perhaps TRBD1 (6 bases). Trimming pared 4 bases from V and 4 bases from J, leaving 16 bases between. Per the germline V gene, CDR1 is LGHDT and CDR2 is YNNKEL (reference sequence). This CDR3 has 15 amino acids.

Regarding this clonotype: Germline is not matched at one junction end, which may reflect a read error. V is TRBV3-1 and J is TRBJ2-1; the D gene is possibly TRBD2 (6 bases). The CDR3 is made up of 15 amino acids. Germline assignment: CDR1 LGHDT and CDR2 YNNKEL (reference sequence). CDR3 protein: CANSARDSIYNEQFF. In DNA form, the CDR3 reads TGTGCCAACAGCGCCCGGGACTCAATTTACAATGAGCAGTTCTTC.

This chain links TRBV5-1 with TRBJ2-7; D gene ambiguous. The CDR3 spans 15 residues. Trimming removed 6 bases from V and 6 bases from J, with 22 bases in between. Germline V gene lookup returns CDR1 SGHRS and CDR2 YFSETQ. CDR3 in DNA: TGCGCCAGCACCGATTCGGGCCCCAGCCCCTCCGAGCAGTACTTC. Its protein product is CASTDSGPSPSEQYF. The full variable domain, in which reference TRBV5-1 and TRBJ2-7 provide the parts outside the CDR3, is KAGVTQTPRYLIKTRGQQVTLSCSPISGHRSVSWYQQTPGQGLQFLFEYFSETQRNKGNFPGRFSGRQFSNSRSEMNVSTLELGDSALYLCASTDSGPSPSEQYFGPGTRLTVT.

The V gene is TRBV30, the J gene TRBJ1-5; TRBD1 is a possible D gene (6 bases). The CDR3 covers 12 residues. Germline V gene sequence: CDR1 GTSNPN, CDR2 SVGIG (reference sequence). V lost 2 bases and J lost 14, with 16 bases in between. CDR3 sequence reads: CAWSLRGDGKHF. CDR3 coding DNA: TGTGCCTGGAGTCTTAGGGGGGATGGTAAGCATTTT.

This chain connects TRBV7-9 to TRBJ2-5; 12 nucleotides line up with TRBD1. Losses at the gene ends were 6 bases for V and 5 bases for J; bases not matched to a gene: 7. CDR3 length: 15 residues. The germline gives CDR1 SEHNR, CDR2 FQNEAQ (reference sequence). The CDR3 here is CASRLGTGGFETQYF. The DNA for the CDR3 is TGTGCCAGCAGACTAGGGACAGGGGGCTTTGAGACCCAGTACTTC.

This clonotype was picked up one time. The rearrangement links TRBV6-2 or TRBV6-3 to TRBJ2-5; TRBD1 might be the D (5 bases). Germline CDR1 MNHEY, CDR2 SVGEGT. Trimming cost V 3 bases and J 11 bases, with 22 bases left between them. The CDR3 contains 15 residues. In DNA form, the CDR3 reads TGTGCCAGCAGTTATAAGCAGGGTGTCGCCAATGAGCAGTACTTC. This encodes CASSYKQGVANEQYF.

This clonotype was observed a handful of times. The chain joins TRBV7-9 to TRBJ1-2; tentatively, D is TRBD1 (6 bases). This CDR3 region has 14 residues. V shed 2 bases and J shed 3 bases, with 10 bases lying between them. The germline CDR1 and CDR2 sequences are SEHNR and FQNEAQ (reference sequence). As DNA, the CDR3 is TGTGCCAGCAGCTTAAGGGGGGCCTACTATGGCTACACCTTC. It translates to CASSLRGAYYGYTF.

The rearrangement joins TRBV29-1 to TRBJ2-5; no definite D call. CDR1 is SQVTM and CDR2 is ANQGSEA in the germline V gene. This CDR3 is 12 amino acids long. Trimming left V 0 bases short and J 11 bases short, with 13 bases between. The CDR3 DNA sequence: TGCAGCGTTGAAGAGGTATACAATGAGCAGTACTTC. Protein: CSVEEVYNEQYF.

This clonotype has more than one count but fewer than ten. This chain uses TRBV20-1 with TRBJ1-6, with D possibly TRBD1 on 6 matching bases. Per the germline V gene, CDR1 is DFQATT and CDR2 is SNEGSKA (reference sequence). Trimming took off 3 bases at V and 10 bases at J, with 16 bases between the two ends. CDR3 length: 14 amino acids. The CDR3 reads CSASPTGGGSPLHF. The CDR3 bases are TGCAGTGCTAGCCCGACAGGAGGAGGCTCACCCCTCCACTTT.

The chain employs TRBV20-1 and TRBJ2-1; possibly TRBD1 or TRBD2 for D (5 bases each). The length of the CDR3 is 13 residues. In germline, CDR1 is DFQATT, CDR2 SNEGSKA (reference sequence). V was pared by 0 bases and J by 8 bases, with 11 bases between. The CDR3 nucleotides read TGCAGTGCTAGAGATCTAGTGGGGGATGAGCAGTTCTTC. Translation gives CSARDLVGDEQFF.

This clonotype was counted only a few times. V gene TRBV7-9 combines with J gene TRBJ1-2; maybe TRBD1 (6 bases). The CDR3 sequence is 13 residues long. Per germline, CDR1 SEHNR and CDR2 FQNEAQ (reference sequence). Trimming cost V 7 bases and J 3 bases, with 12 bases left between them. Written as DNA, the CDR3 is TGTGCCAGCACCCGGGACACCTACTATGGCTACACCTTC. It translates to CASTRDTYYGYTF.

The rearrangement uses TRBV12-3 or TRBV12-4 and TRBJ2-3; TRBD1 is a possible D gene (5 bases). The length of the CDR3 is 13 residues. V lost 7 bases, J lost 1 base, and 9 bases lay in between. CDR3 DNA sequence: TGTGCCAGCAAACAGGTTCGCACAGATACGCAGTATTTT. Protein: CASKQVRTDTQYF.

This clonotype appeared a few times. The chain uses TRBV21-1 and TRBJ2-7; TRBD1, the table's D call, was not compared with the DNA. TRBV21-1 is given as a pseudogene. The CDR3 is made up of 17 amino acids. DNA of the CDR3: TGTGCCAGCAGCAAAGAGGGGGACAGGGCCGTTTCCTACGAGCAGTACTTC. Translation: CASSKEGDRAVSYEQYF.

CDR3 residues: CASSWTGTGTYNEQYF. DNA of the CDR3: TGTGCCAGCAGCTGGACCGGGACAGGGACCTACAATGAGCAGTACTTC. The rearrangement joins TRBV7-8 to TRBJ2-1; 9 positions match TRBD1. The tail of the sequence fits TRBJ2-7 better, so the J call may be wrong. Germline V gene lookup returns CDR1 SGHVS and CDR2 FQNEAQ. The CDR3 length is 16 residues.

The chain carries TRBV27 and TRBJ2-1; 9 positions agree with TRBD1. V lost 7 bases, J lost 10 bases, and 11 bases stayed unmatched. The CDR3 extends over 14 amino acids. Germline V gene sequence: CDR1 MNHEY, CDR2 SMNVEV (reference sequence). The CDR3 DNA follows: TGTGCCAGCATCCCGGGACAGGGAAAATTGGAGCAGTTCTTC. Translating gives CASIPGQGKLEQFF.

The J gene is TRBJ1-2, the V gene TRBV27, with TRBD1 identical over 7 bases. With V trimmed by 6 bases and J by 4 bases, 8 bases remained unmatched. Germline V gene lookup returns CDR1 MNHEY and CDR2 SMNVEV (reference sequence). CDR3 length: 14 residues. DNA of the CDR3: TGTGCCAGCAGCCGGGACAGAACCCTCTATGGCTACACCTTC. It codes for CASSRDRTLYGYTF.

The table lists this clonotype with many counts. This chain connects TRBV24-1 to TRBJ2-1; 12 bases are shared with TRBD2. The CDR3 is 16 amino acids. Germline values: CDR1 KGHDR, CDR2 SFDVKD. J was trimmed by 2 bases and V by 4 bases; bases with no gene match: 2. CDR3 DNA: TGTGCCACCAGTGACTCTAGCGGGAGGGCCTACAATGAGCAGTTCTTC. It specifies CATSDSSGRAYNEQFF.

This chain joins TRBV5-1 and TRBJ1-1; the match to TRBD1 covers 8 bases. V lost 3 bases, J lost 4 bases, and 5 bases stayed unmatched. The CDR3 is 14 residues long. Germline V lookup: CDR1 SGHRS, CDR2 YFSETQ. CDR3 coding DNA: TGCGCCAGCAGCTCGGGACAGGCCAGCACTGAAGCTTTCTTT. Protein sequence: CASSSGQASTEAFF.

The V and J genes are TRBV12-3 or TRBV12-4 and TRBJ2-1; no clear D. Trimming left V 9 bases short and J 9 bases short, with 12 bases between. CDR3 length: 11 residues. The CDR3 reads CASTQLAEQFF. The DNA of the CDR3 is TGTGCCAGTACCCAGCTGGCTGAGCAGTTCTTC.

This chain links TRBV18 with TRBJ1-1; no reliable D call. Trimming shortened V by 8 bases and J by 4 bases, and 20 bases separated the two germline ends. CDR1 and CDR2 (germline): KGHSH, LQKENI. The CDR3 totals 15 residues. The CDR3 reads CASAPVAGSGTEAFF. The CDR3 DNA sequence: TGTGCCAGCGCCCCTGTCGCGGGATCGGGCACTGAAGCTTTCTTT.

V gene TRBV29-1 combines with J gene TRBJ1-1, with 9 bases aligning to TRBD1. V gave up 6 bases and J gave up 7 bases; unmatched junction bases: 12. Germline CDR1 and CDR2: SQVTM and ANQGSEA. The CDR3 is 14 residues long. The CDR3 DNA reads TGCAGCGTCGGCCGGGACAGGGAAAACGGTGAAGCTTTCTTT. This encodes CSVGRDRENGEAFF.

V gene TRBV13 combines with J gene TRBJ2-3; a weak D match, TRBD2 (5 bases). Germline V CDR1 and CDR2: PRHDT, FYEKMQ (reference sequence). The germline V and J ends were trimmed by 0 bases and 1 base, with 11 bases remaining between them. The CDR3 runs to 16 residues. DNA for the CDR3: TGTGCCAGCAGCTTAGGGACTACCTCGGGCACAGATACGCAGTATTTT. Its translation is CASSLGTTSGTDTQYF.

The gene calls are TRBV9 and TRBJ2-2; D is unclear. Trimming removed 0 bases from V and 5 bases from J, with 14 bases in between. The CDR3 runs 16 residues. From germline, CDR1 is SGDLS and CDR2 YYNGEE. CDR3 DNA: TGTGCCAGCAGCGTAGCCGTCCAGGTTGTGACCGGGGAGCTGTTTTTT. Its protein product is CASSVAVQVVTGELFF. Based on the CDR3 plus reference TRBV9 and TRBJ2-2, the full variable domain is DSGVTQTPKHLITATGQRVTLRCSPRSGDLSVYWYQQSLDQGLQFLIQYYNGEERAKGNILERFSAQQFPDLHSELNLSSLELGDSALYFCASSVAVQVVTGELFFGEGSRLTVL.

This CDR3 is CASRTGGPIEQYF. In nucleotides, the CDR3 is TGTGCCAGCAGGACAGGGGGCCCAATCGAGCAGTACTTC. The rearrangement uses TRBV2 and TRBJ2-7, with 10 nucleotides matching TRBD1. CDR1 and CDR2 (germline): SNHLY, FYNNEI. This CDR3 contains 13 residues. J was trimmed by 6 bases and V by 6 bases; bases with no gene match: 5. Using reference TRBV2 and TRBJ2-7 for the parts outside the CDR3, the full variable domain is EPEVTQTPSHQVTQMGQEVILRCVPISNHLYFYWYRQILGQKVEFLVSFYNNEISEKSEIFDDQFSVERPDGSNFTLKIRSTKLEDSAMYFCASRTGGPIEQYFGPGTRLTVT.

On this clonotype: Given a much more abundant clone one base away, this may be a read error. The gene calls are TRBV12-3 or TRBV12-4 and TRBJ2-1; perhaps TRBD1 as D (6 bases). CDR3 length: 13 residues. Between the trimmed V and J ends, which lost 5 bases and 8 bases, there was a span of 13 bases. CDR3 region: CASSVYRDHEQFF. The CDR3 DNA is TGTGCCAGCAGTGTATACAGGGACCATGAGCAGTTCTTC.